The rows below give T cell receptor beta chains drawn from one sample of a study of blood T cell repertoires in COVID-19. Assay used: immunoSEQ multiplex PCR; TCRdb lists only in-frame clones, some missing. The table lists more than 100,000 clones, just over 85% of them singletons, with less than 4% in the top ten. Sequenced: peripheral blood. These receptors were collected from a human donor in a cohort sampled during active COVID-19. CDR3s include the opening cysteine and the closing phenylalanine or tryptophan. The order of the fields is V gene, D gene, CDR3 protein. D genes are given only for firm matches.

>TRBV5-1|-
CASSLVRYNEQFF
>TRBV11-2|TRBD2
CASSLDLAGGIYEQYF
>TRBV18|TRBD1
CASSPQGGQGSYGYTF
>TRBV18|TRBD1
CASCPQGRGYDEQFF
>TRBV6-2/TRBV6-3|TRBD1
CASSKTGVRNQPQHF
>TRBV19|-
CASSPQGSSYEQYF
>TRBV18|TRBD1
CASSPYVRGQGARTEQYF
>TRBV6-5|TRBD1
CASSYLGQGNTEAFF
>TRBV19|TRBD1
CASSSGTGGGEQFF
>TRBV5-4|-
CASSGTVSSYNEQFF
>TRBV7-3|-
CASSLNGLTGNTIYF
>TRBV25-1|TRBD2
CASSESAGLAGDPYEQYF
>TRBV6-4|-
CASRPEGYGSPLHF
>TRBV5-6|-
CASSLGGVQPQHF
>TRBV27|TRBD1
CASSTKRGLSTDTQYF
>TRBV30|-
CAWSVRRETQYF
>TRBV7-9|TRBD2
CASSFGTSGSDEQYF
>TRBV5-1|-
CASSLAPRSDEKLFF
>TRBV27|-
CASSLSGGNYGYTF
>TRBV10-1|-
CANPTQPYATNEKLFF
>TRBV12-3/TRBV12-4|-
CASQHSGNTIYF
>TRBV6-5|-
CASRVGVSYEQYF
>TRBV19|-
CASSIRGARNQPQHF
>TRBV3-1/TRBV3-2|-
CASSQEFSAYEQYF
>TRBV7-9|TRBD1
CASSLTRGPGEKLFF
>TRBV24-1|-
CATSDLATDTDTQYF
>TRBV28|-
CASSFETSWGNEQFF
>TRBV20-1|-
CSASYFGTDTQYF
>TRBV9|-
CASSVPRDSNTGELFF
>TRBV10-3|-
CAIRGDGRSSYGYTF
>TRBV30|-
CAWSRGEKLFF
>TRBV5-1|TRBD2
CASSWTSGSVYEQYF
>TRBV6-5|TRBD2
CASSWASGVSYNEQFF
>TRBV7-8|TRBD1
CASRKTGFANTGELFF
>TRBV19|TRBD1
CASTSGTGGYEQYF
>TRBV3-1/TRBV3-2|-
CASSQGLAGNQPQHF
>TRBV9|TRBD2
CASSVGGTSGSGEQFF
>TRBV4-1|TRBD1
CASSHQTGAGNTIYF
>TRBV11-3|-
CASSRWLASEQFF
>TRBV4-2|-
CASSLETSIGETQYF
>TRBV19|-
CASRAGGDTQPQHF
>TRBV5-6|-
CASSGFMEEQYF
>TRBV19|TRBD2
CASGGLANTYNEQFF
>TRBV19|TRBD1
CASSTQGASYEQYF
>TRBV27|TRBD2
CASSLSASGNNEQFF